The TCR beta chain described here comes from a study of blood T cell repertoires in COVID-19. The wider study: Samples taken during acute and convalescent COVID-19 were collected in the United States, Italy and Spain. T cells, B-cell-depleted T cells, or PBMCs supplied cDNA or gDNA.

Authors' methods: Estimates of nucleated cell counts were drawn from the amplification of reference gene primers. Clones were sequenced by immunoSEQ multiplex PCR, and TCRdb holds only the in-frame ones, with some missing. The DNA gave D and trimming, while V, J and clone size come from that table. Counted here are 130,000 to 150,000 clones, around 82% occurring once; the ten biggest clones make up roughly 15%. This clone was seen once. CDR1 and CDR2 from the germline V gene are MNHEY and SVGAGI. The CDR3 has 15 residues. J was trimmed by 0 bases and V by 7 bases; bases with no gene match: 6. The sequenced sample was peripheral blood. The clonotype comes from a human donor with acute or convalescent COVID-19. The donor label of this sample is uncertain. The rearrangement joins TRBV6-5 to TRBJ2-1, with 7 bases aligning to TRBD1. The CDR3 sequence is CASKDRSSSYNEQFF. In DNA, the CDR3 is TGTGCCAGCAAGGACAGGTCGAGCTCCTACAATGAGCAGTTCTTC.